The 19 T cell receptor beta chains below all came from one sample that was sequenced in a study of T cells expressing NK-cell markers. TCRdb re-called the 5' RACE reads, yielding one record per CDR3 amino acid sequence without DNA. This table lists about 370,000 distinct CDR3 sequences. The sample was blood T cells: a sorted CD56 or NKG2C T cell subset, CD4+ or CD8+ T cells, or bulk PBMC T cells (not recorded which). Source of these receptors: a woman aged 50 to 60 in good health.

The J gene is TRBJ2-7, the V gene TRBV7-9. CDR3 size: 12 residues. Per the germline V gene, CDR1 is SEHNR and CDR2 is FQNEAQ (reference sequence). CDR3 sequence reads: CASSPGVSGQYF.

The chain joins TRBV10-2 to TRBJ2-3. This CDR3 comprises 14 residues. The germline gives CDR1 WSHSY, CDR2 SAAADI. This CDR3 reads CASSSMIGADTQYF.

The rearrangement uses TRBV29-1 and TRBJ1-5; TCRdb's assignment of TRBD1 cannot be checked, as there is no DNA. CDR1 and CDR2 (germline): SQVTM, ANQGSEA. The CDR3 totals 13 residues. CDR3 protein: CSVVTGGEQPQHF.

This sequence joins TRBV20-1 and TRBJ2-3; TCRdb's D gene call, TRBD2, goes unchecked for lack of DNA. The length of the CDR3 is 15 residues. Germline CDR1 and CDR2: DFQATT and SNEGSKA (reference sequence). The CDR3 spells CSAPRLAGRTDTQYF.

The chain recombines TRBV12-3 or TRBV12-4 with TRBJ2-3; TCRdb names TRBD1, which stays unverified in the absence of DNA. The CDR3 has 12 residues. The chain's CDR3 is CASSFGGRTQYF.

J is TRBJ1-1 and V is TRBV7-6; there is no DNA to check the TCRdb D call of TRBD1. The CDR3 consists of 19 residues. The germline gives CDR1 SGHVS, CDR2 FNYEAQ. CDR3 in amino acids: CASSLRFWDRGYGGTEAFF.

The chain is built from TRBV6-5 and TRBJ1-1; the TRBD1 assignment by TCRdb is unverifiable without DNA. Germline-derived CDR1 and CDR2 are MNHEY and SVGAGI. This CDR3 region has 15 residues. The CDR3 reads CASSYSDRLNTEAFF.

The chain couples TRBV5-1 to TRBJ2-1; TCRdb names TRBD1, which stays unverified in the absence of DNA. Looked up from germline, CDR1 is SGHRS and CDR2 is YFSETQ. The CDR3 is 15 residues long. The CDR3 protein is CASSPPMQGYNEQFF.

This chain joins TRBV5-1 and TRBJ2-1; checking the TCRdb D call of TRBD2 is not possible without DNA. Per the germline V gene, CDR1 is SGHRS and CDR2 is YFSETQ. The CDR3 loop spans 16 amino acids. CDR3: CASSQKLAGRLNEQFF. Based on the CDR3 plus reference TRBV5-1 and TRBJ2-1, the full variable domain is KAGVTQTPRYLIKTRGQQVTLSCSPISGHRSVSWYQQTPGQGLQFLFEYFSETQRNKGNFPGRFSGRQFSNSRSEMNVSTLELGDSALYLCASSQKLAGRLNEQFFGPGTRLTVL.

The chain uses TRBV20-1 and TRBJ2-1; absent DNA, TCRdb's TRBD2 call cannot be checked. The germline CDR1 and CDR2 sequences are DFQATT and SNEGSKA (reference sequence). The CDR3 consists of 14 residues. CDR3 sequence: CSARESGLAEQQFF.

The chain recombines TRBV5-1 with TRBJ1-4. This CDR3 comprises 13 residues. Germline CDR1 SGHRS, CDR2 YFSETQ. The CDR3 is CASSLYRNEKLFF.

The rearrangement links TRBV20-1 to TRBJ2-1; TCRdb names TRBD2, which stays unverified in the absence of DNA. The CDR3 is 19 residues long. Germline CDR1 and CDR2: DFQATT and SNEGSKA (reference sequence). This chain's CDR3 is CSARGAGTSGSNPRGEQFF.

The J gene is TRBJ2-5, the V gene TRBV24-1; TCRdb indicates TRBD2, and absent DNA this call remains unverified. This CDR3 region has 15 residues. Germline values: CDR1 KGHDR, CDR2 SFDVKD. The chain's CDR3 is CATSDLQGRGETQYF.

This chain links TRBV9 with TRBJ2-7. Germline CDR1 is SGDLS and CDR2 is YYNGEE. The CDR3 totals 13 residues. The CDR3: CASSVTGSYEQYF. Complete variable domain (other parts from reference TRBV9 and TRBJ2-7): DSGVTQTPKHLITATGQRVTLRCSPRSGDLSVYWYQQSLDQGLQFLIQYYNGEERAKGNILERFSAQQFPDLHSELNLSSLELGDSALYFCASSVTGSYEQYFGPGTRLTVT.

The chain is built from TRBV29-1 and TRBJ2-3. Germline V gene sequence: CDR1 SQVTM, CDR2 ANQGSEA. The CDR3 is made up of 12 amino acids. This CDR3 reads CSVELVADTQYF.

The genes are TRBV20-1 and TRBJ1-4; the D call of TRBD1 rests on TCRdb alone, since no DNA is present to check it. The CDR3 covers 14 residues. CDR1 DFQATT and CDR2 SNEGSKA come from the germline V gene (reference sequence). CDR3 amino acids: CSAGGVGVGEKLFF.

The chain carries TRBV12-3 or TRBV12-4 and TRBJ1-2; TCRdb's D call, TRBD1, is unchecked because there is no DNA. This CDR3 is 14 amino acids long. CDR3 loop: CASSLRGRAYGYTF.

The chain has TRBV6-4 and TRBJ2-3; the D call from TCRdb, TRBD2, cannot be confirmed without DNA. In germline, CDR1 is MRHNA, CDR2 SNTAGT. The length of the CDR3 is 17 residues. The CDR3 protein is CASSDRSAGGPGDTQYF.

The J gene is TRBJ1-2, the V gene TRBV5-1; the TCRdb D gene call, TRBD1, has no DNA to confirm it. The CDR3 contains 14 residues. CDR1 SGHRS and CDR2 YFSETQ come from the germline V gene. The CDR3 loop reads CASSLGTGAYGYTF.